This TCR beta chain was sequenced in a study of tumour-infiltrating T cells in Burkitt lymphoma. Study overall: Productive clonality predicted overall and progression-free survival.

The method was immunoSEQ multiplex PCR; TCRdb's version includes in-frame clones alone and lacks a portion of them. The data contain 2,100 or so clones, roughly 78% of them singletons. A few counts support this clone. There are 15 residues in the CDR3. The V end was cut by 1 base, the J end by 3 bases, with 13 bases between. Germline CDR1 and CDR2: SGHRS and YFSETQ. This TCR was sampled from a human donor with diffuse large B-cell lymphoma. The chain is built from TRBV5-1 and TRBJ1-1; TRBD1 is a possible D gene (5 bases). The sequenced sample was tumor tissue. This CDR3 reads CASSLSGIRYTEAFF. DNA for the CDR3: TGCGCCAGCAGCTTGTCAGGGATAAGGTACACTGAAGCTTTCTTT. Full variable domain (missing parts from reference TRBV5-1 and TRBJ1-1): KAGVTQTPRYLIKTRGQQVTLSCSPISGHRSVSWYQQTPGQGLQFLFEYFSETQRNKGNFPGRFSGRQFSNSRSEMNVSTLELGDSALYLCASSLSGIRYTEAFFGQGTRLTVV.